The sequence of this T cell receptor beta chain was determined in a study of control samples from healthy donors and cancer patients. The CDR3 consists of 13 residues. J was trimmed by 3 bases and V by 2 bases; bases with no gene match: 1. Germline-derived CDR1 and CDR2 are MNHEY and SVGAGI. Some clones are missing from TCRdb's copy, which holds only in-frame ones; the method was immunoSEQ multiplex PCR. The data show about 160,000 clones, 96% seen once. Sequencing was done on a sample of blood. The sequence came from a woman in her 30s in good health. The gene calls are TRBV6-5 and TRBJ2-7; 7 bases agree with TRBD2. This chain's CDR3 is CASSYGDYYEQYF. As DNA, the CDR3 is TGTGCCAGCAGTTACGGGGACTACTACGAGCAGTACTTC.